The 28 T cell receptor beta chains in this list originate from one sample, sequenced in a study of blood T cells in healthy people across ages (dated by TCRdb to the mid-2010s). The library was produced with 5' RACE. A second about 6 to 11 cycle PCR used a sample-barcoded 5' primer and a J-beta primer mix. TCRdb's own reprocessing of the public reads used fastp at Q25 and MiXCR and kept productive beta chains. Rows are combined by CDR3 protein, so each entry shows the most common genes and DNA. The sample records 1.8 million or so distinct CDR3 sequences, more than 35% of which are singletons. The ten largest account for approximately 22% of the sample. Input material: blood. The receptors shown here come from a human donor in good health.

The chain combines TRBV6-2 or TRBV6-3 with TRBJ2-6; D call uncertain. The germline V and J ends were trimmed by 5 bases and 1 base, with 3 bases remaining between them. The CDR3 has 13 amino acids. The germline V gene has CDR1 MNHEY and CDR2 SVGEGT. The CDR3 DNA is TGTGCCAGCAGTAAGTCTGGGGCCAACGTCCTGACTTTC. Its translation is CASSKSGANVLTF.

The chain recombines TRBV7-9 with TRBJ2-1; the match to TRBD1 covers 10 bases. CDR3 size: 20 residues. Trimming at V came to 3 bases and at J to 0 bases, leaving 14 bases not matched to a gene. CDR1 is SEHNR, CDR2 FQNEAQ, per germline (reference sequence). CDR3 residues: CASSLLLGTGAPSSYNEQFF. CDR3 sequence (DNA): TGTGCCAGCAGCTTGTTGTTGGGGACAGGGGCCCCAAGCTCCTACAATGAGCAGTTCTTC.

This clonotype was counted between two and nine times. This sequence joins TRBV20-1 and TRBJ2-3, with D unresolved. The germline gives CDR1 DFQATT, CDR2 SNEGSKA (reference sequence). Trimming removed 3 bases at V and 4 bases at J, with 8 bases between. There are 12 residues in the CDR3. The CDR3 here is CSARESADTQYF. As DNA, the CDR3 is TGCAGTGCTAGGGAATCGGCAGATACGCAGTATTTT.

This chain connects TRBV20-1 to TRBJ2-7; D uncertain. There are 12 residues in the CDR3. Between the trimmed V and J ends, which lost 0 bases and 1 base, there was a span of 4 bases. CDR1 and CDR2 (germline): DFQATT, SNEGSKA (reference sequence). Here the CDR3 DNA reads TGCAGTGCTAGAGAGAGGTCCTACGAGCAGTACTTC. It specifies CSARERSYEQYF.

A few counts support this clonotype. The genes are TRBV20-1 and TRBJ2-3, with a weak D call TRBD2 (6 bases). The V gene's germline CDR1 is DFQATT and CDR2 SNEGSKA (reference sequence). V lost 8 bases and J 4 bases, leaving 19 bases between the germline ends. This CDR3 has 14 residues. The DNA of the CDR3 is TGCAGTTCTACTAGCTACGTCCGCCCAGATACGCAGTATTTT. This codes for CSSTSYVRPDTQYF.

This sequence joins TRBV5-1 and TRBJ2-7; 9 bases agree with TRBD1. Germline V lookup: CDR1 SGHRS, CDR2 YFSETQ. Losses at the gene ends were 0 bases for V and 3 bases for J; bases not matched to a gene: 10. This CDR3 contains 17 residues. The CDR3 DNA reads TGCGCCAGCAGCTTGGCCCGAGGGACAGGGATGAACTACGAGCAGTACTTC. Its translation is CASSLARGTGMNYEQYF. Full variable domain (rest looked up from reference TRBV5-1 and TRBJ2-7): KAGVTQTPRYLIKTRGQQVTLSCSPISGHRSVSWYQQTPGQGLQFLFEYFSETQRNKGNFPGRFSGRQFSNSRSEMNVSTLELGDSALYLCASSLARGTGMNYEQYFGPGTRLTVT.

This clonotype is a singleton in its sample. J is TRBJ2-5 and V is TRBV13, with 11 nucleotides matching TRBD2. This CDR3 is 16 amino acids long. V lost 5 bases, J lost 2 bases, and 7 bases stayed unmatched. Germline loops: CDR1 PRHDT, CDR2 FYEKMQ (reference sequence). The CDR3 reads CASSASTSGEQETQYF. CDR3 coding DNA: TGTGCCAGCAGCGCGTCGACTAGCGGGGAACAAGAGACCCAGTACTTC.

In its sample, this clonotype was seen many times. The rearrangement uses TRBV4-1 and TRBJ2-7; 8 bases agree with TRBD2. The germline gives CDR1 MGHRA, CDR2 YSYEKL. The CDR3 length is 14 residues. Germline trimming cut 3 bases from V and 3 bases from J; bases unmatched to any gene: 4. The CDR3 DNA follows: TGCGCCAGCAGCCAGCCAGCGGGGGTCTACGAGCAGTACTTC. Translation gives CASSQPAGVYEQYF.

DNA for the CDR3: TGTGCCAGCAGCCAAACCGGGACAGGGGCCTCCTACGAGCAGTACTTC. This sequence encodes CASSQTGTGASYEQYF. The chain uses TRBV7-9 and TRBJ2-7, with 10 bases lining up with TRBD1. V gave up 5 bases and J gave up 0 bases; unmatched junction bases: 7. The CDR3 has 16 amino acids. The V gene's germline CDR1 is SEHNR and CDR2 FQNEAQ (reference sequence).

This clonotype has a handful of counts. The chain is built from TRBV4-3 and TRBJ1-6, with D unclear. The CDR3 contains 17 residues. The V and J ends lost 4 bases and 4 bases respectively, with 17 bases between them. Germline CDR1 reads LGHNA; CDR2 reads YSLEER. The CDR3 is CASSPEAEASYNSPLHF. Here the CDR3 DNA reads TGCGCCAGCAGCCCGGAAGCCGAAGCCAGTTATAATTCACCCCTCCACTTT.

This clonotype appeared a single time. The V call is TRBV24-1, the J call TRBJ1-1; D gene uncertain. Germline loops: CDR1 KGHDR, CDR2 SFDVKD. The CDR3 is 14 residues long. V gave up 9 bases and J gave up 1 base, with 14 bases separating them. The CDR3 coding sequence is TGTGCCACCGATACCGGGGTGCCGAACACTGAAGCTTTCTTT. As protein: CATDTGVPNTEAFF.

V is TRBV5-1 and J is TRBJ2-1; D might be TRBD1 or TRBD2, each matching 5 bases. V lost 0 bases, J lost 3 bases, and 16 bases lay in between. There are 17 residues in the CDR3. Germline loops: CDR1 SGHRS, CDR2 YFSETQ. The CDR3 nucleotides read TGCGCCAGCAGCTTGGAAGGGACGTCCGAGGGCTACAATGAGCAGTTCTTC. It translates to CASSLEGTSEGYNEQFF. The complete variable domain, with remaining parts taken from reference TRBV5-1 and TRBJ2-1, reads KAGVTQTPRYLIKTRGQQVTLSCSPISGHRSVSWYQQTPGQGLQFLFEYFSETQRNKGNFPGRFSGRQFSNSRSEMNVSTLELGDSALYLCASSLEGTSEGYNEQFFGPGTRLTVL.

This clonotype occurred many times. The chain uses TRBV6-4 and TRBJ2-3, with D perhaps matching TRBD1 (6 bases). Deletions cut 5 bases from V and 6 bases from J, with 12 bases between. The CDR3 covers 13 residues. In germline, CDR1 is MRHNA, CDR2 SNTAGT. For the CDR3, the DNA is TGTGCCAGCAGTCGACAGGAGGCGGATACGCAGTATTTT. Protein product: CASSRQEADTQYF.

The sample holds a few counts of this clonotype. The chain employs TRBV12-3 or TRBV12-4 and TRBJ1-2; the match to TRBD1 covers 9 bases. There are 14 residues in the CDR3. Trimming at V came to 6 bases and at J to 1 base, leaving 3 bases not matched to a gene. CDR3 sequence reads: CASRMGQGNYGYTF. The DNA for the CDR3 is TGTGCCAGCAGGATGGGACAGGGTAACTATGGCTACACCTTC.

The V and J genes are TRBV2 and TRBJ2-2; 10 bases line up with TRBD2. The germline V gene encodes CDR1 SNHLY and CDR2 FYNNEI. The V segment lost 5 bases and the J segment 4 bases; nucleotides outside the gene matches: 7. The CDR3 totals 16 residues. As DNA, the CDR3 is TGTGCCAGCAGTCCCACGGGACTAGCGACCACCGGGGAGCTGTTTTTT. Its protein is CASSPTGLATTGELFF.

This clonotype has more than one count but fewer than ten. The chain has TRBV10-3 and TRBJ2-1; 8 bases line up with TRBD2. Germline lookup yields CDR1 ENHRY and CDR2 SYGVKD. The CDR3 spans 14 residues. V trimming: 3 bases; J trimming: 7 bases; junction bases outside the gene matches: 5. The DNA for the CDR3 is TGTGCCATCAGTGATCCCGGGGGGGGAAATGAGCAGTTCTTC. Encoded protein: CAISDPGGGNEQFF.

Worth noting for this clonotype: The germline gene is not matched at one end of the junction; a read error may be the cause. This chain links TRBV7-2 with TRBJ2-4, with D unresolved. From germline, CDR1 is SGHTA and CDR2 FQGNSA. The CDR3 consists of 14 residues. CDR3 loop: CASSPKRSNNIQYF. In DNA, the CDR3 is TGTGCCAGCAGCCCCAAAAGGTCCAACAACATTCAGTACTTC. The complete variable domain, with remaining parts taken from reference TRBV7-2 and TRBJ2-4, reads GAGVSQSPSNKVTEKGKDVELRCDPISGHTALYWYRQSLGQGLEFLIYFQGNSAPDKSGLPSDRFSAERTGGSVSTLTIQRTQQEDSAVYLCASSPKRSNNIQYFGAGTRLSVL.

This clonotype turned up a few times. V usage is TRBV27 and J usage is TRBJ1-6, with D possibly matching TRBD1 (5 bases). Trimming stripped 0 bases from V and 11 bases from J, with 11 bases between. Germline V gene sequence: CDR1 MNHEY, CDR2 SMNVEV (reference sequence). The CDR3 is 14 amino acids. The CDR3 bases are TGTGCCAGCAGTTTATCCGGGGGTCCGCCACCCCTCCACTTT. This encodes CASSLSGGPPPLHF.

This clonotype was recorded a few times. This chain links TRBV20-1 with TRBJ2-1, with D possibly being TRBD2 (7 bases). The ends were cut back, 2 bases at V and 8 bases at J, with 16 bases in the middle. Germline assignment: CDR1 DFQATT and CDR2 SNEGSKA (reference sequence). The CDR3 length is 14 residues. The CDR3 DNA reads as TGCAGTGCTAGAAGGGGGGGGCCATACGATGAGCAGTTCTTC. Protein sequence: CSARRGGPYDEQFF.

This clonotype has only a few counts. The chain has TRBV7-2 and TRBJ2-3; TRBD2 matches at 13 bases. After removal of 4 bases from V and 4 bases from J, the junction contained 5 bases not matched to a gene. CDR3 length: 16 amino acids. Germline values: CDR1 SGHTA, CDR2 FQGNSA. The CDR3 protein is CASSSGLAGVSDTQYF. CDR3 nucleotides: TGTGCCAGCAGCTCCGGACTAGCGGGGGTTTCAGATACGCAGTATTTT.

This clonotype has just a few counts. The V and J genes are TRBV29-1 and TRBJ2-5; D possibly corresponds to TRBD2 (5 bases). CDR3 size: 15 residues. Germline CDR1 is SQVTM and CDR2 is ANQGSEA. V lost 3 bases and J 4 bases, leaving 18 bases between the germline ends. CDR3 protein: CSVDISGSSGETQYF. CDR3 bases: TGCAGCGTTGATATATCCGGTTCGAGCGGAGAGACCCAGTACTTC.

The chain uses TRBV10-3 and TRBJ1-1, with 9 nucleotides matching TRBD1. Germline CDR1 ENHRY, CDR2 SYGVKD. With 0 bases clipped from V and 2 bases from J, the junction kept 10 bases outside the gene matches. The CDR3 spans 18 residues. CDR3 amino acids: CAISESRTVTGGNTEAFF. CDR3 nucleotides: TGTGCCATCAGTGAGTCCCGTACGGTGACAGGGGGAAACACTGAAGCTTTCTTT.

This clonotype has a handful of counts. CDR3 sequence reads: CASSEVSGITYEQYF. CDR3 bases: TGTGCCAGCAGTGAAGTATCGGGGATCACCTACGAGCAGTACTTC. The genes are TRBV6-1 and TRBJ2-7; D might be TRBD2 (5 bases). CDR1 is MNHNS, CDR2 SASEGT, per germline. The CDR3 has 15 amino acids. V was trimmed by 1 base and J by 2 bases, leaving 12 bases between them.

The rearrangement joins TRBV7-9 to TRBJ2-3, with a possible D match to TRBD2 (6 bases). V gave up 4 bases and J gave up 2 bases, with 13 bases separating them. The CDR3 loop spans 15 amino acids. The germline V gene has CDR1 SEHNR and CDR2 FQNEAQ (reference sequence). CDR3 coding DNA: TGTGCCAGCAGCTACTCGGGACTGCCCACAGATACGCAGTATTTT. Translation: CASSYSGLPTDTQYF.

This chain links TRBV7-8 with TRBJ2-4, with D unresolved. The CDR3 totals 17 residues. Per the germline V gene, CDR1 is SGHVS and CDR2 is FQNEAQ. Trimming shortened V by 5 bases and J by 0 bases, and 17 bases separated the two germline ends. The DNA of the CDR3 is TGTGCCAGCAGCGGCAGTGGCGGTAGATTAGCCAAAAACATTCAGTACTTC. Residues: CASSGSGGRLAKNIQYF.

The table lists this clonotype with a few counts. The chain has TRBV6-1 and TRBJ2-2, with D maybe TRBD1 (5 bases). V was cut by 5 bases and J by 4 bases, with 17 bases left in between. CDR3 length: 16 amino acids. CDR1 and CDR2 from the germline V gene are MNHNS and SASEGT. The CDR3 DNA follows: TGTGCCAGCAGTATGGTCCCCAGGGAAGGCACCGGGGAGCTGTTTTTT. Protein sequence: CASSMVPREGTGELFF.

This clonotype was counted between two and nine times. This chain links TRBV7-2 with TRBJ1-4, with a weak D call TRBD1 (5 bases). CDR1 and CDR2 from the germline V gene are SGHTA and FQGNSA. Trimming removed 1 base from V and 7 bases from J, with 22 bases in between. CDR3 length: 18 residues. This CDR3 is CASSLVPLKGPEGEKLFF. Written as DNA, the CDR3 is TGTGCCAGCAGCTTAGTGCCCCTTAAGGGGCCGGAGGGTGAAAAACTGTTTTTT.

This sequence joins TRBV27 and TRBJ2-1; D tentatively reads TRBD1 or TRBD2 (5 bases each). Per germline, CDR1 MNHEY and CDR2 SMNVEV (reference sequence). The CDR3 covers 14 residues. V was cut by 6 bases and J by 5 bases, with 14 bases left in between. CDR3 nucleotides: TGTGCCAGCAGCCTGTTTGGGACGGACAATGAGCAGTTCTTC. It specifies CASSLFGTDNEQFF.